The source of this T cell receptor beta chain is a study of CXCR3-negative and CXCR3-positive naive CD8 T cells (dated by TCRdb to the late 2010s). About the full investigation: Some 130 million TRB reads were obtained in total, roughly 1.5 +/- 0.3 million reads per library. Diversity and physicochemical repertoire analyses covered under twelve donors pooled from two independent experiments. For the TRBV-TRBJ cluster analysis, the naive subsets came from roughly 5 donors, while the memory cells came from 3 donors.

Inclusive of the bounding cysteine and phenylalanine, the CDR3 is 17 residues long. No DNA sequence is on record. CDR1 SGDLS and CDR2 YYNGEE were looked up in the germline V gene. Findings and caveats that apply to the study as a whole: Because CXCR3 expression was partially decreased after cryopreservation, freshly isolated PBMCs were used for most assays. Within the same donor, TRBV-TRBJ usage looked similar between naive CXCR3-negative and CXCR3-positive cells, but memory cells had distinct patterns. Because surface CD5, which has been linked to self-reactivity in mice, was comparable between naive subsets, TCR interaction strength was also inferred from TRB CDR3 physicochemical properties. Repertoire diversity was comparably high in both naive subsets but much lower in memory CD8+ T cells. TRB CDR3s from CXCR3-positive naive cells showed higher hydrophobicity (lower Kidera factor 4), lower energy, and higher strength and volume indices than CXCR3-negative naive cells.

Sequenced on a NextSeq 550. The Human TCR Profiling Kit (MiLaboratory) was used to prepare UMI-labeled 5' RACE TRB cDNA libraries. The full amount of extracted RNA was used for cDNA synthesis, and the full amount of resulting cDNA was used for PCR amplification. Libraries were prepared in parallel using an identical number of PCR cycles. Concerning the study's data processing: With a requirement of at least two reads per UMI, MIGEC and MiXCR extracted about 53,000 +/- 9,400 unique UMI-labeled TRB cDNA molecules per library. On average, around 40,000 +/- 10,000 functional in-frame TRB CDR3 nucleotide clonotypes lacking stop codons were found per library. After downsampling to 5000 UMI-labeled TRB molecules per sample, diversity metrics such as normalized Shannon-Wiener and Chao1 were calculated in VDJtools. VDJtools computed clonotype-size-weighted physicochemical properties of the central five CDR3 residues: interaction energy, strength, volume and Kidera factor 4. TCRdb reprocessed the reads; each CDR3 protein sequence makes one entry, and DNA is unavailable. TCRdb's processing, not the study's, gives the V and J calls here. This sample's table contains 150,000 or so distinct CDR3 sequences. The ten largest clones add up to approximately 0.5% of the sample.

As for this clonotype: Its antigen remains undetermined.

Each CD8+ T cell subset was flow-sorted in triplicate, and around 300,000 cells per subset were placed directly into RLT lysis buffer. To exclude memory contaminants, naive CD8+ T cells were stringently defined as CD45RO-CCR7+CD27+CD95-. Using standard density gradient centrifugation, peripheral blood mononuclear cells were isolated from buffy coats. A FACSAria III was used to flow-sort naive CD8+ T cells into CXCR3-negative and CXCR3-positive populations. An RNeasy Mini Kit was used to extract total RNA from the sorted cells. Rearrangement joined TRBV9 to TRBJ2-3; TCRdb gives TRBD1 as the D gene, but with no DNA this cannot be confirmed. This receptor was taken from a human donor in good health. Some clones in this sample may be carry-over from other donors' samples. Sequencing was carried out using naive CXCR3+ CD8+ T cells from blood. The sample's cell subset or site label, in plain terms: CD45RO-CCR7+CD27+CD95- naive CD8+ T cells expressing CXCR3 (TNR3+). The CDR3 here reads CASSIPLGTEHTDTQYF.